This note documents a single TCR beta chain sequence. The antigen remains undetermined. The data were obtained in a study of identical twins. Study findings and constraints: These conclusions were based on statistical analysis (cross-sectional, not following the same donors).

Healthy Caucasians, and only they, were the donors. A universal primer site was incorporated via template switching, and the cDNA contained unique molecular identifiers. From the 5' RACE reads, TCRdb called clonotypes with MiXCR, one entry per CDR3 protein. Of about 530,000 distinct CDR3 sequences in the sample, 20% to 25% were seen once. With 1 base removed from V and 7 bases from J, the gap between germline ends came to 7 bases. The CDR3 extends over 13 amino acids. Germline CDR1 and CDR2: MNHEY and SVGAGI. These data also formed part of another study, on yellow fever vaccine responses in identical twins. That study reports: In identical twins, vaccine T cell responses appeared partly shared and partly individual.

The clonotype originates from a young woman in good health. The chain joins TRBV6-5 to TRBJ2-2; D is ambiguous. Source material: CD4+ T cells sorted from blood. CDR3 residues: CASSYWYFGELFF. Written as DNA, the CDR3 is TGTGCCAGCAGTTACTGGTACTTCGGGGAGCTGTTTTTT.